The present T cell receptor (beta chain) was sequenced within a study of cytomegalovirus exposure and HLA in healthy donors. General study results and limits: Within a later analysis, the majority of CMV-associated TCR beta chains appeared HLA-restricted.

Trimming took 1 base from V and 0 from J, leaving 10 bases between them. This CDR3 has 15 residues. CDR1 is SGHDN, CDR2 FVKESK, per germline. Primers for the PCR totalled 60 Vbeta and 13 Jbeta. Only in-frame clones appear in the TCRdb table, and some are missing; sequencing was by immunoSEQ multiplex PCR. The repertoire includes more than 110,000 clones, roughly 83% of them detected once, and 3.5% to 5% sits in the top ten. As concerns this clone: Its specificity is unknown.

Sequences were obtained from PBMCs. The receptor comes from a man aged 35 to 55 in good health and CMV-seropositive. V gene TRBV14 combines with J gene TRBJ2-7, with TRBD1 as a possible D gene (5 bases). The CDR3 nucleotides read TGTGCCAGCAGCCAAGGACAGAGACCCTCCTACGAGCAGTACTTC. Translation gives CASSQGQRPSYEQYF.